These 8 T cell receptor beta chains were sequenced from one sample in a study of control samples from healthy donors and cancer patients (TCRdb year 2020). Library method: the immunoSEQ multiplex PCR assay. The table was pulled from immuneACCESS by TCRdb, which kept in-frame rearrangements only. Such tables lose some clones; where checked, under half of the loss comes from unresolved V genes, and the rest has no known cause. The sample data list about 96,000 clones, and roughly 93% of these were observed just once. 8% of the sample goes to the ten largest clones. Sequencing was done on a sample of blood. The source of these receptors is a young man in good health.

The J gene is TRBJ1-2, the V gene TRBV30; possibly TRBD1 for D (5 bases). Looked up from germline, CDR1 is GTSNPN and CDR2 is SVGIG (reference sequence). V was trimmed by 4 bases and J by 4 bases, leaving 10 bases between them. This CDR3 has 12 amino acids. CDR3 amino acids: CAWTLGGYGYTF. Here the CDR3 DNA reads TGTGCCTGGACCCTGGGGGGCTATGGCTACACCTTC.

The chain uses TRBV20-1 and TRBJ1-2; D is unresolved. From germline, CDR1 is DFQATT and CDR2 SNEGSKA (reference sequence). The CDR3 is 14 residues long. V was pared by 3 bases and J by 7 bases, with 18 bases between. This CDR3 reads CSASGNPYGGGYTF. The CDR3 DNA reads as TGCAGTGCTAGTGGGAACCCTTATGGAGGTGGCTACACCTTC.

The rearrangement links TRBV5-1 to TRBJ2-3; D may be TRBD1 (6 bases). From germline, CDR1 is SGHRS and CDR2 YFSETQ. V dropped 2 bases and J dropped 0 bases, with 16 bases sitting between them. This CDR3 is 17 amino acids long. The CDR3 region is CASSFTWTATSTDTQYF. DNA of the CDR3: TGCGCCAGCAGCTTTACTTGGACAGCCACGAGCACAGATACGCAGTATTTT.

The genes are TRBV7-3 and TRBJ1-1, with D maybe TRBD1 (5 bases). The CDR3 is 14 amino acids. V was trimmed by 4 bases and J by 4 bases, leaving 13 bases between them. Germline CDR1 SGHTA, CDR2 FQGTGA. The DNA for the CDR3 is TGTGCCAGCAGCTGGCAACCTAGGGGCACTGAAGCTTTCTTT. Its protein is CASSWQPRGTEAFF.

The CDR3 DNA reads as TGTGCCAGCAGTGAAGCCCCCGACGATACGCAGTATTTT. Residues: CASSEAPDDTQYF. The chain employs TRBV6-1 and TRBJ2-3; D unclear. This CDR3 comprises 13 residues. The germline V gene has CDR1 MNHNS and CDR2 SASEGT. Trimming left V 0 bases short and J 6 bases short, with 7 bases between.

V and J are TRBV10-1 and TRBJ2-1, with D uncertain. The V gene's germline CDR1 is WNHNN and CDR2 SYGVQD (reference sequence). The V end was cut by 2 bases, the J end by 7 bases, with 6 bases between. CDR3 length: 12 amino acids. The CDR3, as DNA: TGCGCCAGCAGTGAGACGGTGAATGAGCAGTTCTTC. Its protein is CASSETVNEQFF.

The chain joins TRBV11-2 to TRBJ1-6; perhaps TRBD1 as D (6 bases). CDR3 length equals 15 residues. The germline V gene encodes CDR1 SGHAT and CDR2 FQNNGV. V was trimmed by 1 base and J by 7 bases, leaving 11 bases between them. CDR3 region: CASSLGGHKNSPLHF. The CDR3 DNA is TGTGCCAGCAGCTTAGGGGGACATAAAAATTCACCCCTCCACTTT.

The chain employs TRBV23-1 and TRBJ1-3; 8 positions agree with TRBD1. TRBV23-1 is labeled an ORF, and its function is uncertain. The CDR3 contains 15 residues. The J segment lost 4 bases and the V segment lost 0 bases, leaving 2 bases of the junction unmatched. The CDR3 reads CASSQSAGGGNTIYF. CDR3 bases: TGCGCCAGCAGTCAATCCGCAGGGGGCGGAAACACCATATATTTT.